A selection of T cell receptor beta chains follows, all from one sample in a study of T-cell reconstitution after alpha-beta-depleted transplantation in children. TCRdb re-called the PCR reads through MiXCR, storing one row per CDR3 protein. The repertoire has about 980,000 distinct CDR3 sequences, roughly 29% of them found once; the top ten carry about 28%. The sample was PBMCs, mostly from graft donor cells, taken 360 days after TCRalphabeta/CD19-depleted stem cell transplant. The origin of the receptors is a boy under two years old who had a stem cell transplant for SCID, so the T cells may come from the graft donor. CDR3s include the opening cysteine and the closing phenylalanine or tryptophan. A D gene is named only where the DNA matches it firmly. Clone size is shown for a subset of rows, as once, few, many or a class of expanded clone.

>TRBD1|TRBV7-2|.|TRBJ1-2
CASSLRGQGEGYTF
TGTGCCAGCAGCTTAAGGGGACAGGGGGAAGGCTACACCTTC
>TRBD1|TRBV6-1|few|TRBJ1-2
CASRARDSGGYTF
TGTGCCAGCAGAGCACGGGACAGTGGCGGCTACACCTTC
>TRBD1|TRBV10-3|.|TRBJ1-5
CAIRGQGPNQPQHF
TGTGCCATCAGGGGACAGGGCCCCAATCAGCCCCAGCATTTT
>.|TRBV4-3|.|TRBJ1-1
CASSPFLPAGEAFF
TGCGCCAGCAGCCCTTTTCTCCCCGCGGGAGAAGCTTTCTTT
>.|TRBV6-6|.|TRBJ1-1
CASSYWGRGEAFF
TGTGCCAGCAGTTACTGGGGCCGCGGTGAAGCTTTCTTT
>.|TRBV29-1|few|TRBJ1-2
CSAPDRIYGYTF
TGCAGCGCCCCGGACAGAATCTATGGCTACACCTTC
>TRBD1|TRBV3-1|.|TRBJ2-2
CASSQPWDREAGELFF
TGTGCCAGCAGCCAGCCCTGGGACAGGGAGGCCGGGGAGCTGTTTTTT
>.|TRBV7-8|few|TRBJ1-5
CASSLQVSNQPQHF
TGTGCCAGCAGTTTACAGGTTAGCAATCAGCCCCAGCATTTT
>.|TRBV2|few|TRBJ1-5
CASRKGSGNQPQHF
TGTGCCAGCAGAAAAGGATCGGGCAATCAGCCCCAGCATTTT
>.|TRBV21-1|few|TRBJ2-3
CASSTQGLRARTQYF
TGTGCCAGCAGCACACAGGGGCTTCGGGCGCGGACGCAGTATTTT
>.|TRBV4-2|.|TRBJ1-1
CASSQATVGTEAFF
TGTGCCAGCAGCCAAGCCACGGTGGGCACTGAAGCTTTCTTT
>TRBD2|TRBV7-8|.|TRBJ2-7
CASSLEASGGAQSYEQYF
TGTGCCAGCAGCTTAGAGGCTAGCGGGGGAGCTCAATCCTACGAGCAGTACTTC